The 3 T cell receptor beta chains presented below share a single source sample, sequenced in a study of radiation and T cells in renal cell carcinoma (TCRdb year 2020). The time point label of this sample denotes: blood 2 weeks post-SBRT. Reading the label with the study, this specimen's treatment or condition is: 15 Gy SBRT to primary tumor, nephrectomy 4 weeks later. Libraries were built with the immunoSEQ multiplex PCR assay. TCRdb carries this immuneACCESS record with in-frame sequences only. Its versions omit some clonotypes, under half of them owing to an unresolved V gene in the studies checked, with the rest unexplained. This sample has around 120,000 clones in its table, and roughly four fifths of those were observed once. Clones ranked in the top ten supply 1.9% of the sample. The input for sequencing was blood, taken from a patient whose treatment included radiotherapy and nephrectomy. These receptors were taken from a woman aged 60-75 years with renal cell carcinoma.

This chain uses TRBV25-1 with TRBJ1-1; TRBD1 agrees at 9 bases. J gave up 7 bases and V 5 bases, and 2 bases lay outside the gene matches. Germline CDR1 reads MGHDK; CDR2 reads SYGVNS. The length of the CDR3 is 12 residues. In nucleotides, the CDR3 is TGTGCCAGCAGTACAGGGGGCGGTGAAGCTTTCTTT. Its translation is CASSTGGGEAFF.

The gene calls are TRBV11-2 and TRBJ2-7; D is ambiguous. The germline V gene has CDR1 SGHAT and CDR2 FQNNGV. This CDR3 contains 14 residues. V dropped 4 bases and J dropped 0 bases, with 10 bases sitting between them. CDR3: CASSSLQSSYEQYF. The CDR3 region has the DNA TGTGCCAGCAGCTCGCTTCAGAGCTCCTACGAGCAGTACTTC.

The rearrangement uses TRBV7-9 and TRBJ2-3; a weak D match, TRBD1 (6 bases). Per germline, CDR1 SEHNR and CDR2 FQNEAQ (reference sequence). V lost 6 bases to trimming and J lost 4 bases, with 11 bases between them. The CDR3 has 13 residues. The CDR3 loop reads CASREQGPDTQYF. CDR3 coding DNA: TGTGCCAGCAGGGAACAGGGACCAGATACGCAGTATTTT.